Following are 28 T cell receptor beta chains from one sample sequenced in a study of cytomegalovirus exposure and HLA in healthy donors. With 60 Vbeta and 13 Jbeta primers, the PCR was carried out. Clones were read by immunoSEQ multiplex PCR, and TCRdb kept only the in-frame ones, dropping some. This table lists roughly 77,000 clones. Sequencing input: PBMCs. The source is a man aged 25-45 years in good health and CMV-seronegative.

V usage is TRBV6-6 and J usage is TRBJ1-5, with 8 positions matching TRBD1. The CDR3 covers 14 residues. The V gene's germline CDR1 is MNHNY and CDR2 SVGAGI (reference sequence). After removal of 7 bases from V and 5 bases from J, the junction contained 7 bases not matched to a gene. This CDR3 is CASTRTGFDQPQHF. CDR3 bases: TGTGCCAGCACCCGGACAGGGTTTGATCAGCCCCAGCATTTT.

The V call is TRBV5-3, the J call TRBJ2-2; 7 bases align to TRBD1. TRBV5-3 is annotated as an ORF whose role is uncertain. This CDR3 comprises 13 residues. The V segment lost 10 bases and the J segment 7 bases; nucleotides outside the gene matches: 10. The CDR3 protein is CAGTGVGVGELFF. The CDR3 DNA reads TGTGCCGGCACAGGGGTGGGAGTCGGGGAGCTGTTTTTT.

The rearrangement joins TRBV19 to TRBJ1-5; D may be TRBD1 (5 bases). The CDR3 extends over 13 amino acids. Germline-derived CDR1 and CDR2 are LNHDA and SQIVND (reference sequence). V lost 6 bases, J lost 11 bases, and 17 bases lay in between. CDR3 bases: TGTGCCAGTAGGAGGGATGGGGGGGGAACCCAGCATTTT. Protein product: CASRRDGGGTQHF.

The chain combines TRBV9 with TRBJ2-3, with no clear D. The CDR3 covers 14 residues. CDR1 is SGDLS and CDR2 is YYNGEE in the germline V gene. Trimming removed 0 bases at V and 6 bases at J, with 11 bases between. The CDR3 DNA sequence: TGTGCCAGCAGCGTAGTAGCTCCCCCCGATACGCAGTATTTT. It translates to CASSVVAPPDTQYF.

This sequence joins TRBV6-5 and TRBJ2-5, with TRBD2 matching over 7 bases. The DNA matches TRBJ2-7 better at its end, which makes the J call doubtful. Per germline, CDR1 MNHEY and CDR2 SVGAGI. This CDR3 contains 14 residues. The CDR3 DNA reads as TGTGCCAGCAGTCGTGCGGGGGTTAACTACGAGCAGTACTTC. It codes for CASSRAGVNYEQYF.

This sequence joins TRBV19 and TRBJ2-6, with 8 bases identical to TRBD1. There are 18 residues in the CDR3. The germline CDR1 and CDR2 sequences are LNHDA and SQIVND (reference sequence). The junction had 10 bases not matched to a gene; V was cut back by 6 bases and J by 0 bases. The CDR3 here is CASRPRDRLVSGANVLTF. CDR3 bases: TGTGCCAGTAGACCGCGGGACAGGCTTGTCTCTGGGGCCAACGTCCTGACTTTC.

The chain joins TRBV12-5 to TRBJ1-5; 8 bases are a match to TRBD1. Germline V gene lookup returns CDR1 LGHNT and CDR2 FRNRAP. The CDR3 is 13 residues long. After removal of 5 bases from V and 6 bases from J, the junction contained 3 bases not matched to a gene. The DNA for the CDR3 is TGTGCTAGTGGTATAGACAGGGGTCAGCCCCAGCATTTT. Its protein product is CASGIDRGQPQHF.

J is TRBJ1-6 and V is TRBV6-5, with a tentative D call TRBD1 (6 bases). Trimming left V 2 bases short and J 10 bases short, with 12 bases between. CDR3 length: 14 amino acids. From germline, CDR1 is MNHEY and CDR2 SVGAGI. CDR3 sequence: CASSYAAGESPLHF. Here the CDR3 DNA reads TGTGCCAGCAGTTACGCGGCAGGGGAATCACCCCTCCACTTT.

The CDR3 sequence is CASKWRPQETQYF. CDR3 coding DNA: TGTGCCAGCAAGTGGAGACCACAAGAGACCCAGTACTTC. The V and J genes are TRBV7-2 and TRBJ2-5; D unresolved. The CDR3 runs 13 residues. V lost 7 bases and J lost 2, with 11 bases in between. Germline values: CDR1 SGHTA, CDR2 FQGNSA.

The CDR3 sequence is CASSQPTGKRAYEQYF. The CDR3 region has the DNA TGCGCCAGCAGCCAACCTACAGGGAAAAGGGCCTACGAGCAGTACTTC. The chain couples TRBV4-1 to TRBJ2-7, with TRBD1 as a possible D gene (6 bases). Trimming took 2 bases from V and 2 from J, leaving 16 bases between them. Germline assignment: CDR1 MGHRA and CDR2 YSYEKL. The CDR3 spans 16 residues.

The rearrangement links TRBV5-4 to TRBJ2-5, with TRBD1 identical over 8 bases. The CDR3 runs 14 residues. Germline V lookup: CDR1 SGHNT, CDR2 YYREEE (reference sequence). V was clipped by 3 bases and J by 3 bases; unmatched bases: 4. CDR3 nucleotides: TGTGCCAGCAGCTCGGGACAGGTAAAAGAGACCCAGTACTTC. It translates to CASSSGQVKETQYF.

V and J are TRBV7-2 and TRBJ1-1; unclear D gene. The CDR3 totals 16 residues. Trimming cost V 4 bases and J 0 bases, with 15 bases left between them. Germline CDR1 and CDR2: SGHTA and FQGNSA. This CDR3 reads CASSSLPSTLNTEAFF. The CDR3 coding sequence is TGTGCCAGCAGCTCATTGCCGTCCACATTGAACACTGAAGCTTTCTTT. Using reference TRBV7-2 and TRBJ1-1 for the parts outside the CDR3, the full variable domain is GAGVSQSPSNKVTEKGKDVELRCDPISGHTALYWYRQSLGQGLEFLIYFQGNSAPDKSGLPSDRFSAERTGGSVSTLTIQRTQQEDSAVYLCASSSLPSTLNTEAFFGQGTRLTVV.

This sequence joins TRBV25-1 and TRBJ2-7, with D perhaps matching TRBD1 (6 bases). The CDR3 length is 13 residues. V lost 8 bases, J lost 3 bases, and 14 bases lay in between. CDR1 is MGHDK, CDR2 SYGVNS, per germline. This chain's CDR3 is CASGGLPDYEQYF. The CDR3, as DNA: TGTGCCAGCGGGGGCCTGCCAGACTACGAGCAGTACTTC.

The chain uses TRBV6-5 and TRBJ1-1, with TRBD1 as a possible D gene (6 bases). Germline V gives CDR1 MNHEY, CDR2 SVGAGI. V shed 5 bases and J shed 5 bases, with 9 bases lying between them. CDR3 length equals 12 residues. For the CDR3, the DNA is TGTGCCAGCAGTGACCAGGGGACTGAAGCTTTCTTT. Its protein is CASSDQGTEAFF.

The V and J genes are TRBV5-1 and TRBJ1-3; the D gene is possibly TRBD1 (6 bases). The CDR3 covers 15 residues. CDR1 is SGHRS, CDR2 YFSETQ, per germline. V lost 1 base and J 4 bases, leaving 12 bases between the germline ends. The CDR3 sequence: CASSLSGGSGNTIYF. CDR3 nucleotides: TGCGCCAGCAGCTTGAGCGGGGGCTCGGGAAACACCATATATTTT. Based on the CDR3 plus reference TRBV5-1 and TRBJ1-3, the full variable domain is KAGVTQTPRYLIKTRGQQVTLSCSPISGHRSVSWYQQTPGQGLQFLFEYFSETQRNKGNFPGRFSGRQFSNSRSEMNVSTLELGDSALYLCASSLSGGSGNTIYFGEGSWLTVV.

V gene TRBV7-3 combines with J gene TRBJ1-1; D gene unclear. Germline CDR1 and CDR2: SGHTA and FQGTGA. This CDR3 is built from 17 residues. V was cut by 3 bases and J by 0 bases, with 17 bases left in between. CDR3 in DNA: TGTGCCAGCAGCTTGACCCTGCTCGGAGGGATGAACACTGAAGCTTTCTTT. Translation gives CASSLTLLGGMNTEAFF.

The V and J genes are TRBV28 and TRBJ2-7, with TRBD2 matching 7 bases. V lost 11 bases to trimming and J lost 0 bases; unmatched junction nucleotides: 10. The germline CDR1 and CDR2 sequences are MDHEN and SYDVKM. CDR3 length equals 14 residues. This CDR3 reads CAAWEGPSSYEQYF. CDR3 coding DNA: TGTGCCGCCTGGGAGGGGCCATCCTCCTACGAGCAGTACTTC.

The rearrangement joins TRBV7-9 to TRBJ2-7; 8 bases line up with TRBD1. After removal of 4 bases from V and 3 bases from J, the junction contained 8 bases not matched to a gene. Germline V lookup: CDR1 SEHNR, CDR2 FQNEAQ (reference sequence). This CDR3 contains 15 residues. The DNA of the CDR3 is TGTGCCAGCAGCTCGATGCAGGGGGCATTCTACGAGCAGTACTTC. Its translation: CASSSMQGAFYEQYF. Full variable domain (remainder filled in from reference TRBV7-9 and TRBJ2-7): DTGVSQNPRHKITKRGQNVTFRCDPISEHNRLYWYRQTLGQGPEFLTYFQNEAQLEKSRLLSDRFSAERPKGSFSTLEIQRTEQGDSAMYLCASSSMQGAFYEQYFGPGTRLTVT.

The V and J genes are TRBV9 and TRBJ2-1; D is possibly TRBD2 (5 bases). Germline V gene sequence: CDR1 SGDLS, CDR2 YYNGEE. This CDR3 is built from 15 residues. Trimming left V 4 bases short and J 6 bases short, with 17 bases between. CDR3 residues: CASSHGPGFGNEQFF. Here the CDR3 DNA reads TGTGCCAGCAGCCACGGACCGGGGTTTGGCAATGAGCAGTTCTTC.

The chain joins TRBV4-1 to TRBJ2-7; 7 bases map to TRBD2. Germline V gives CDR1 MGHRA, CDR2 YSYEKL. The CDR3 sequence is 15 residues long. V lost 0 bases, J lost 6 bases, and 8 bases stayed unmatched. The DNA for the CDR3 is TGCGCCAGCAGCCAAGATAGGCGGGAGCAAAGCGAGCAGTACTTC. It specifies CASSQDRREQSEQYF.

V and J are TRBV6-1 and TRBJ2-1, with 8 positions matching TRBD2. V shed 3 bases and J 1 base; nucleotides not matched to a gene: 5. This CDR3 has 16 residues. Germline V gene lookup returns CDR1 MNHNS and CDR2 SASEGT. DNA for the CDR3: TGTGCCAGCAGTGAGTACGGGGGGGGGTCCTACAATGAGCAGTTCTTC. It codes for CASSEYGGGSYNEQFF.

The DNA of the CDR3 is TGTGCTAGTGGTTTGGTACGAGGACTAGCGACCATCTACGAGCAGTACTTC. Protein product: CASGLVRGLATIYEQYF. The chain joins TRBV12-5 to TRBJ2-7, with 9 nucleotides matching TRBD2. V dropped 0 bases and J dropped 3; count of bases not matched to a gene: 9. The CDR3 loop spans 17 amino acids. Per germline, CDR1 LGHNT and CDR2 FRNRAP.

The gene calls are TRBV7-2 and TRBJ1-2, with TRBD1 identical over 8 bases. With 1 base clipped from V and 7 bases from J, the junction kept 8 bases outside the gene matches. Germline V lookup: CDR1 SGHTA, CDR2 FQGNSA. The CDR3 length is 15 residues. Written as DNA, the CDR3 is TGTGCCAGCAGCTTAGGGACAGGGAATGAAGGTGGCTACACCTTC. Its protein product is CASSLGTGNEGGYTF.

This chain joins TRBV6-1 and TRBJ2-7; 9 bases line up with TRBD2. Germline V gives CDR1 MNHNS, CDR2 SASEGT. The CDR3 is made up of 16 amino acids. J was trimmed by 3 bases and V by 4 bases; bases with no gene match: 10. CDR3 sequence (DNA): TGTGCCAGCAGTGGCCCGGGTAGCGGGAGCTTCTACGAGCAGTACTTC. Residues: CASSGPGSGSFYEQYF.

V is TRBV5-1 and J is TRBJ1-2, with 9 positions matching TRBD1. V shed 4 bases and J 4 bases; nucleotides not matched to a gene: 2. The germline V gene encodes CDR1 SGHRS and CDR2 YFSETQ. This CDR3 has 13 residues. The CDR3 sequence: CASSRDRAYGYTF. CDR3 in DNA: TGCGCCAGCAGCCGGGACAGGGCCTATGGCTACACCTTC. Drawing the rest from reference TRBV5-1 and TRBJ1-2, the complete variable domain is KAGVTQTPRYLIKTRGQQVTLSCSPISGHRSVSWYQQTPGQGLQFLFEYFSETQRNKGNFPGRFSGRQFSNSRSEMNVSTLELGDSALYLCASSRDRAYGYTFGSGTRLTVV.

This chain connects TRBV5-1 to TRBJ1-6; a possible D gene is TRBD1 (6 bases). The CDR3 sequence is 16 residues long. Per the germline V gene, CDR1 is SGHRS and CDR2 is YFSETQ. V shed 0 bases and J shed 9 bases, with 16 bases lying between them. CDR3 loop: CASSLVGGRLSSPLHF. The CDR3 nucleotides are TGCGCCAGCAGCTTGGTCGGGGGGCGATTGTCTTCACCCCTCCACTTT.

CDR3 bases: TGTGCCAGCAAGCTGGGAGGCCCCAGGCCCCTCCACTTT. Amino acid sequence: CASKLGGPRPLHF. V usage is TRBV13 and J usage is TRBJ1-6; no reliable D call. From germline, CDR1 is PRHDT and CDR2 FYEKMQ (reference sequence). There are 13 residues in the CDR3. V was trimmed by 7 bases and J by 13 bases, leaving 17 bases between them.

The J gene is TRBJ1-3, the V gene TRBV5-6; a weak D match, TRBD1 (5 bases). This CDR3 region has 14 residues. CDR1 and CDR2 from the germline V gene are SGHDT and YYEEEE. The germline V and J ends were trimmed by 7 bases and 2 bases, with 13 bases remaining between them. The CDR3 DNA reads TGTGCCAGCGGGGGGTACGGAACTGGAAACACCATATATTTT. Its protein is CASGGYGTGNTIYF.